This TCR beta chain was profiled in a study of beta chain features in type 1 diabetes. Study-level information: Cell yields, gender and age were comparable in patients and healthy donors. Whole-study results and caveats: Researchers report that Type 1 diabetes patients had moderately but significantly shorter TCRB CDR3s across all four CD4+ subsets.

The V end lost 6 bases, the J end lost 5 bases, and 20 bases lay between the germline ends. Germline V gives CDR1 SGHRS, CDR2 YFSETQ. The CDR3 is made up of 15 amino acids. Of the isolated RNA, all was reverse transcribed, and so the sequenced material was expressed TCRB transcripts. Libraries were prepared by immunoSEQ multiplex PCR; TCRdb keeps only in-frame clonotypes and omits some of them. The data hold 310,000 or so clones, with approximately 16% observed a single time. In regard to this clone: The target antigen is unknown.

The specimen sequenced was naive CD4+ T cells from blood. The genes are TRBV5-1 and TRBJ1-1; D remains ambiguous. The receptor comes from a young man with type 1 diabetes. The CDR3 nucleotides read TGCGCCAGCACCGAAACGACCTCCTGGGAGACTGAAGCTTTCTTT. Protein: CASTETTSWETEAFF.